A selection of T cell receptor beta chains follows, all from one sample in a study of T cells in Graves' hyperthyroidism and ophthalmopathy. TCRdb re-derived calls from the multiplex PCR reads in MiXCR, one entry per CDR3 protein. The table has some 500,000 distinct CDR3 sequences, approximately 24% seen once; the top ten hold around 10%. The sample comprised blood. These receptor sequences come from a woman in her thirties with Graves' ophthalmopathy. CDR3s include the opening cysteine and the closing phenylalanine or tryptophan. D genes are given only for firm matches. Clone size is stated in some rows and not others, as once, few, many or a class when expanded.

j_gene | abundance | v_gene | d_gene | CDR3nt | CDR3aa
TRBJ1-2 | many | TRBV6-5 | TRBD1 | TGTGCCAGCAGTTACGGGGGACAGGGAGAACCCACCTTC | CASSYGGQGEPTF
TRBJ1-2 | NA | TRBV10-3 | NA | TGTGCCATCAGTGGCGGGACGGACTATGGCTACACCTTC | CAISGGTDYGYTF
TRBJ1-5 | NA | TRBV7-2 | NA | TGTGCCAGCAGCTTAAGGGGGGCGATGAATCAGCCCCAGCATTTT | CASSLRGAMNQPQHF
TRBJ1-1 | many | TRBV7-3 | NA | TGTGCCAGCAGCTTAAACCCCCCAGGGAGTGGCACTGAAGCTTTCTTT | CASSLNPPGSGTEAFF
TRBJ1-5 | many | TRBV20-1 | TRBD1 | TGCAGTGCTAGATCGTGGGGGGCAGGGGGCTACAATCAGCCCCAGCATTTT | CSARSWGAGGYNQPQHF
TRBJ1-5 | many | TRBV12-3/TRBV12-4 | NA | TGTGCCAGCAGTCCCCTCTTGGGTGCCGCTCAGCCCCAGCATTTT | CASSPLLGAAQPQHF
TRBJ1-1 | NA | TRBV6-1 | NA | TGTGCCAGCAGTGAACTTCCGGGTTGGGACACTGAAGCTTTCTTT | CASSELPGWDTEAFF
TRBJ1-1 | few | TRBV12-3/TRBV12-4 | NA | TGTGCCAGCAGTTTTGGTAGCACTGAAGCTTTCTTT | CASSFGSTEAFF
TRBJ1-6 | few | TRBV18 | TRBD1 | TGTGCCAGCTCACCAGAAACAGGGGGCGGTTATAATTCACCCCTCCACTTT | CASSPETGGGYNSPLHF
TRBJ1-2 | many | TRBV4-1 | NA | TGCGCCAGCAGCCGTCCTAGGACAGCTAACTATGGCTACACCTTC | CASSRPRTANYGYTF
TRBJ2-5 | NA | TRBV3-1 | NA | TGTGCCAGCAACCCAACGACGGGCCCTGGGGAGACCCAGTACTTC | CASNPTTGPGETQYF
TRBJ1-6 | many | TRBV7-9 | TRBD1 | TGTGCCAGCAGCTTAGTCTCGCAGGGGGCCGATTCACCCCTCCACTTT | CASSLVSQGADSPLHF
TRBJ2-7 | many | TRBV20-1 | NA | TGCAGTGCCCCCACTAGTCCAGAACGGTACGAGCAGTACTTC | CSAPTSPERYEQYF
TRBJ2-5 | many | TRBV4-3 | NA | TGCGCCAGCAGCCCGGCGCTGCGGGAGACCCAGTACTTC | CASSPALRETQYF
TRBJ1-2 | many | TRBV2 | NA | TGTGCCAGCAGTGAAGCGCCCTGGGCAGGGGAAGGCTACACCTTC | CASSEAPWAGEGYTF
TRBJ1-5 | many | TRBV24-1 | NA | TGTGCCACCAGTGGTCAACCGGACCCTAGCAATCAGCCCCAGCATTTT | CATSGQPDPSNQPQHF
TRBJ1-1 | few | TRBV6-1 | NA | TGTGCCAACCAGACGGGAAACACTGAAGCTTTCTTT | CANQTGNTEAFF
TRBJ1-1 | many | TRBV19 | TRBD1 | TGTGCCAGTAGTTACTACAGGGGATACAACATGTACACTGAAGCTTTCTTT | CASSYYRGYNMYTEAFF
TRBJ2-2 | many | TRBV11-2 | TRBD2 | TGTGCCAGCAGCTCCCGACTAGCGGGAAAGACCGGGGAGCTGTTTTTT | CASSSRLAGKTGELFF